This passage covers 19 T cell receptor beta chains from one sample sequenced in a study of T-cell memory formation after mild COVID-19. TCRdb re-called the 5' RACE reads with MiXCR, one entry per CDR3 protein. The profile shows about 250,000 distinct CDR3 sequences, roughly 14% of them singletons. The specimen sequenced was PBMCs or a T cell subset sorted from them (not recorded which). These receptors came from an adult woman who had mild COVID-19 (a few samples of this study predate the infection). Cell type and time point are not known.

This clonotype came up a few times. V gene TRBV5-1 combines with J gene TRBJ2-5; D not resolved. The CDR3 runs to 13 residues. Trimming left V 1 base short and J 3 bases short, with 7 bases between. Germline CDR1 is SGHRS and CDR2 is YFSETQ. The CDR3 spells CASSLMLKETQYF. The CDR3, as DNA: TGCGCCAGCAGCTTGATGCTCAAAGAGACCCAGTACTTC.

This sequence joins TRBV15 and TRBJ1-2; 9 nucleotides line up with TRBD1. CDR3 length: 16 amino acids. With 2 bases clipped from V and 9 bases from J, the junction kept 13 bases outside the gene matches. Per germline, CDR1 LNHNV and CDR2 YYDKDF (reference sequence). The CDR3 is CATSRPTPGQGFRYTF. Written as DNA, the CDR3 is TGTGCCACCAGCAGACCTACGCCGGGACAGGGTTTCCGCTACACCTTC.

This chain links TRBV25-1 with TRBJ2-3; the match to TRBD2 covers 7 bases. The CDR3 spans 15 residues. The ends lost 2 bases at V and 1 base at J; junction bases unmatched: 3. In germline, CDR1 is MGHDK, CDR2 SYGVNS. CDR3 in amino acids: CASSEGGRGTDTQYF. CDR3 bases: TGTGCCAGCAGTGAAGGCGGGAGAGGCACAGATACGCAGTATTTT.

This clonotype was seen a few times. This sequence joins TRBV5-1 and TRBJ2-5, with no clear D. V lost 2 bases and J 2 bases, leaving 7 bases between the germline ends. Germline V gene data show CDR1 as SGHRS and CDR2 as YFSETQ. CDR3 size: 13 residues. CDR3 sequence (DNA): TGCGCCAGCAGCTTCCAGAATCAAGAGACCCAGTACTTC. Protein sequence: CASSFQNQETQYF. Using reference TRBV5-1 and TRBJ2-5 for the parts outside the CDR3, the full variable domain is KAGVTQTPRYLIKTRGQQVTLSCSPISGHRSVSWYQQTPGQGLQFLFEYFSETQRNKGNFPGRFSGRQFSNSRSEMNVSTLELGDSALYLCASSFQNQETQYFGPGTRLLVL.

The table lists this clonotype with a few counts. This sequence joins TRBV27 and TRBJ1-5, with D unresolved. The CDR3 spans 18 residues. Trimming left V 3 bases short and J 0 bases short, with 18 bases between. Germline CDR1 and CDR2: MNHEY and SMNVEV (reference sequence). The CDR3 loop reads CASSFGPSIHHSNQPQHF. The DNA for the CDR3 is TGTGCCAGCAGTTTCGGACCGAGCATACACCATAGCAATCAGCCCCAGCATTTT.

The rearrangement joins TRBV3-1 to TRBJ1-2; D is unresolved. Germline V gene sequence: CDR1 LGHDT, CDR2 YNNKEL (reference sequence). CDR3 length: 15 residues. The ends were cut back, 4 bases at V and 4 bases at J, with 16 bases in the middle. Here the CDR3 DNA reads TGTGCCAGCAGCCCCCACAGAAAACTACCCTATGGCTACACCTTC. Translating gives CASSPHRKLPYGYTF.

V gene TRBV7-2 combines with J gene TRBJ2-2; no reliable D call. The germline gives CDR1 SGHTA, CDR2 FQGNSA. Trimming left V 3 bases short and J 7 bases short, with 6 bases between. The CDR3 length is 12 residues. The CDR3 region is CASSLYFGELFF. The CDR3 DNA reads TGTGCCAGCAGCTTGTATTTCGGGGAGCTGTTTTTT. The variable domain in full, with the rest retrieved from reference TRBV7-2 and TRBJ2-2, is GAGVSQSPSNKVTEKGKDVELRCDPISGHTALYWYRQSLGQGLEFLIYFQGNSAPDKSGLPSDRFSAERTGGSVSTLTIQRTQQEDSAVYLCASSLYFGELFFGEGSRLTVL.

As DNA, the CDR3 is TGTGCCATCAGTGGGGGACTTAGCGGGGGGCTCTCCTACAATGAGCAGTTCTTC. Its protein is CAISGGLSGGLSYNEQFF. The V gene is TRBV10-3, the J gene TRBJ2-1; 10 bases match TRBD2. CDR1 and CDR2 (germline): ENHRY, SYGVKD. The CDR3 consists of 18 residues. The J segment lost 0 bases and the V segment lost 4 bases, leaving 9 bases of the junction unmatched.

There are a few counts of this clonotype. J is TRBJ2-7 and V is TRBV27, with 9 bases aligning to TRBD1. With V trimmed by 9 bases and J by 3 bases, 9 bases remained unmatched. This CDR3 contains 14 residues. Germline V lookup: CDR1 MNHEY, CDR2 SMNVEV (reference sequence). CDR3 residues: CASSPGQGFYEQYF. The CDR3 region has the DNA TGTGCCAGTTCCCCGGGACAGGGATTCTACGAGCAGTACTTC.

The genes are TRBV27 and TRBJ1-2; perhaps TRBD1 as D (5 bases). Trimming left V 7 bases short and J 4 bases short, with 31 bases between. The CDR3 loop spans 19 amino acids. CDR1 and CDR2 from the germline V gene are MNHEY and SMNVEV (reference sequence). CDR3 loop: CASTKMGPYKEGLIYGYTF. CDR3 nucleotide sequence: TGTGCCAGCACTAAGATGGGGCCTTACAAAGAAGGGTTGATCTATGGCTACACCTTC.

This clonotype was seen ten or more times. The gene calls are TRBV12-3 or TRBV12-4 and TRBJ2-1, with 12 positions matching TRBD2. The CDR3 runs to 15 residues. V lost 5 bases, J lost 2 bases, and 1 base stayed unmatched. The CDR3 sequence: CASSRTSGTYNEQFF. CDR3 sequence (DNA): TGTGCCAGCAGTCGGACTAGCGGGACCTACAATGAGCAGTTCTTC.

The rearrangement links TRBV6-5 to TRBJ2-5; TRBD2 matches at 9 bases. This CDR3 is 14 amino acids long. In germline, CDR1 is MNHEY, CDR2 SVGAGI. V shed 7 bases, J shed 6 bases, and the junction held 9 bases outside the gene matches. The CDR3 DNA reads TGTGCCAGCACCGAGACGGCGGGAGGGAAGACCCAGTACTTC. This gives the protein CASTETAGGKTQYF.

The V call is TRBV12-3 or TRBV12-4, the J call TRBJ2-5; D may be TRBD2 (5 bases). V lost 5 bases, J lost 5 bases, and 12 bases lay in between. The CDR3 covers 13 residues. CDR3 loop: CASSQNTGETQYF. The DNA for the CDR3 is TGTGCCAGCAGTCAAAATACGGGGGAGACCCAGTACTTC.

The CDR3 DNA follows: TGTGCCAGCAGCCGCCCGGGACCCTACGAGCAGTACTTC. This sequence encodes CASSRPGPYEQYF. The V call is TRBV5-6, the J call TRBJ2-7; D tentatively reads TRBD1 or TRBD2 (5 bases each). From germline, CDR1 is SGHDT and CDR2 YYEEEE. This CDR3 has 13 residues. Trimming shortened V by 4 bases and J by 2 bases, and 10 bases separated the two germline ends.

Ten or more counts support this clonotype. This rearrangement joins TRBV19 to TRBJ2-7; D uncertain. The CDR3 length is 14 residues. Germline values: CDR1 LNHDA, CDR2 SQIVND (reference sequence). Trimming took off 4 bases at V and 3 bases at J, with 13 bases between the two ends. As DNA, the CDR3 is TGTGCCAGTAGTAAAGGCAGCAGATACTACGAGCAGTACTTC. The encoded protein is CASSKGSRYYEQYF.

This clonotype occurred a few times. This chain joins TRBV5-1 and TRBJ2-2; weak D call: TRBD2 (6 bases). This CDR3 comprises 14 residues. Looked up from germline, CDR1 is SGHRS and CDR2 is YFSETQ. V lost 1 base and J 7 bases, leaving 11 bases between the germline ends. This CDR3 is CASSLRAGSGELFF. The CDR3 DNA sequence: TGCGCCAGCAGCTTGAGGGCGGGAAGCGGGGAGCTGTTTTTT.

This clonotype was seen a handful of times. This rearrangement joins TRBV6-2 or TRBV6-3 to TRBJ1-2; TRBD1 matches at 10 bases. This CDR3 spans 15 amino acids. V lost 7 bases and J lost 7; bases outside the gene matches: 12. Germline CDR1 reads MNHEY; CDR2 reads SVGEGT. CDR3 loop: CASMGPGTGASGYTF. For the CDR3, the DNA is TGTGCCAGCATGGGCCCCGGGACAGGGGCATCTGGCTACACCTTC.

This clonotype was seen at least ten times. The V and J genes are TRBV12-3 or TRBV12-4 and TRBJ1-2; D possibly corresponds to TRBD1 (5 bases). This CDR3 region has 12 residues. V dropped 7 bases and J dropped 8 bases, with 14 bases sitting between them. The CDR3 loop reads CASNIGGIGYTF. The CDR3 coding sequence is TGTGCCAGCAATATCGGGGGGATCGGCTACACCTTC.

Concerning this clonotype: One junction end disagrees with the germline gene, perhaps due to a read error. The J gene is TRBJ1-2, the V gene TRBV7-9; D is unresolved. Germline V gene sequence: CDR1 SEHNR, CDR2 FQNEAQ (reference sequence). The CDR3 is 15 residues long. The CDR3 bases are TGTGCCAGCAGCTTATTAGGACGGAGTGAGTGGGGAAATGTCTTC. Amino acid sequence: CASSLLGRSEWGNVF.